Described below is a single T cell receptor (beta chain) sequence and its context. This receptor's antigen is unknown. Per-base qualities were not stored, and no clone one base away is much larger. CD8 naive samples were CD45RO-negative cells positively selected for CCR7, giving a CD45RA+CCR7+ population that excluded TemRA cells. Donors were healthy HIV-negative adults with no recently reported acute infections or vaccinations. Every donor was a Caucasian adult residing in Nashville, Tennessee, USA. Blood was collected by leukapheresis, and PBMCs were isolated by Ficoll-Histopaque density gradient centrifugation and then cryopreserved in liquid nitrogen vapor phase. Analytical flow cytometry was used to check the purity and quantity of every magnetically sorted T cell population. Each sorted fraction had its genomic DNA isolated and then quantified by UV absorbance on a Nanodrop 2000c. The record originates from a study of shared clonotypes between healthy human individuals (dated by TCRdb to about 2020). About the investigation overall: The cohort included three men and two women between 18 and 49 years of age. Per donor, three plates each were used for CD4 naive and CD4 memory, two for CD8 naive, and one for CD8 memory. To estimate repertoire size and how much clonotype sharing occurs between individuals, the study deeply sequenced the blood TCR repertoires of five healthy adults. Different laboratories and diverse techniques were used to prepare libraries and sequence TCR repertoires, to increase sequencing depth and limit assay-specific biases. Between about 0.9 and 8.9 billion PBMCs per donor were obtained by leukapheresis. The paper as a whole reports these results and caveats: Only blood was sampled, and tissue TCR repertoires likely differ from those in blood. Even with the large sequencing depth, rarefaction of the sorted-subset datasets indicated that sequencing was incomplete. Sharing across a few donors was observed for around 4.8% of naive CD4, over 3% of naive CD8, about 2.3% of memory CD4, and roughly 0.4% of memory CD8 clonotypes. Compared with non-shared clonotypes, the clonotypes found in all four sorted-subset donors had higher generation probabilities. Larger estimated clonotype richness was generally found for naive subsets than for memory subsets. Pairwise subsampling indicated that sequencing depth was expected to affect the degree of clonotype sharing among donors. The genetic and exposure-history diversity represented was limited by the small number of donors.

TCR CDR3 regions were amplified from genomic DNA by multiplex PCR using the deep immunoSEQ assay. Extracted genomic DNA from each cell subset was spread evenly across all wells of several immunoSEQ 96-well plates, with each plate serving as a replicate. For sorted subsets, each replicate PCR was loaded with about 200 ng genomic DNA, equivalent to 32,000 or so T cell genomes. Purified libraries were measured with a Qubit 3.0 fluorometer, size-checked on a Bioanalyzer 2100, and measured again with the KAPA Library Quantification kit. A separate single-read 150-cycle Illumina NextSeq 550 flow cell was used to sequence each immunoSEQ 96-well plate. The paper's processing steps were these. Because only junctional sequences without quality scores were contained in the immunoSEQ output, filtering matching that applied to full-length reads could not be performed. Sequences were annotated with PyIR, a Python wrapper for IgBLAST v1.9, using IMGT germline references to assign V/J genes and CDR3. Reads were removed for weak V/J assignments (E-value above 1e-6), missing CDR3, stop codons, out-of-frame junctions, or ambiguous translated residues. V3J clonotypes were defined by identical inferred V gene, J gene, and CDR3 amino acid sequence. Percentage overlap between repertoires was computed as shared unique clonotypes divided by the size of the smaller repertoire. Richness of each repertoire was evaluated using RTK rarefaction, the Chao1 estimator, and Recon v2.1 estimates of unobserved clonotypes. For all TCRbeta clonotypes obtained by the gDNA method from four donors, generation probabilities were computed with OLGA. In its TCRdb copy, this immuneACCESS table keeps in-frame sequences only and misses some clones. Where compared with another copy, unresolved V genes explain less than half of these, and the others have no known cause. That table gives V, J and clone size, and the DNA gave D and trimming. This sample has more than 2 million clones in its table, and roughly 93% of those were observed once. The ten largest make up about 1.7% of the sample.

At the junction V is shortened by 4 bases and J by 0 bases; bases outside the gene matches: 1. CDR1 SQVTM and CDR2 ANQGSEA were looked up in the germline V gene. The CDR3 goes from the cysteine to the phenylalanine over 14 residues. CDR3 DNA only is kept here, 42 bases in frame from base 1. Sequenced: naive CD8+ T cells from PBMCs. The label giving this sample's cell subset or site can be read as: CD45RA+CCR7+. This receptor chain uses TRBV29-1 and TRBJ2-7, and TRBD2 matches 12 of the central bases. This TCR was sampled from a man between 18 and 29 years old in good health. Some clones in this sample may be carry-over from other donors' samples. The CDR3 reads CSVASGRASYEQYF. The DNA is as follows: TGCAGCGTTGCTAGCGGGAGGGCCTCCTACGAGCAGTACTTC.